These T cell receptor beta chains were read from a single sample in a study of memory CD4+ T cells and cytomegalovirus serostatus. TCRdb's copy holds only in-frame clones and misses some; the assay was immunoSEQ multiplex PCR. The table shows some 66,000 clones, with approximately 80% occurring only once. Sample: memory CD4+ T cells from blood. The receptors derive from an adult in good health and CMV-seropositive. Each CDR3 is given with its conserved first and last residue. Each record gives: J gene, V gene, CDR3 length, CDR3 protein.

TRBJ2-5 | TRBV5-4 | 14 | CASSLDGLQETQYF
TRBJ2-7 | TRBV28 | 15 | CASSQQVQGADEQYF
TRBJ2-7 | TRBV6-1 | 12 | CASSEGGYEQYF
TRBJ2-4 | TRBV11-2 | 15 | CASSLSAGDQNIQYF
TRBJ2-4 | TRBV28 | 18 | CASTMGLGKGIAKNIQYF
TRBJ2-3 | TRBV7-9 | 15 | CASSLVSSYTDTQYF
TRBJ2-5 | TRBV5-1 | 15 | CASSLGGRYQETQYF
TRBJ2-3 | TRBV7-2 | 12 | CASSPYTDTQYF
TRBJ1-4 | TRBV6-1 | 15 | CASSPQTGRGEKLFF
TRBJ2-7 | TRBV28 | 13 | CASRDYRGYEQYF
TRBJ2-7 | TRBV6-9 | 12 | CASSRPRTQQYF
TRBJ2-6 | TRBV9 | 18 | CASSDTGPIGIGANVLTF
TRBJ2-1 | TRBV7-2 | 14 | CASSLDSGPNEQFF
TRBJ2-7 | TRBV7-9 | 14 | CASSEGTRSYEQYF
TRBJ1-5 | TRBV6-5 | 14 | CASSYAMGGQPQHF
TRBJ1-2 | TRBV7-9 | 13 | CASSLVANYGYTF
TRBJ2-1 | TRBV28 | 15 | CAILGESRGANEQFF
TRBJ2-2 | TRBV7-2 | 14 | CASSLVSSTGELFF
TRBJ1-2 | TRBV7-8 | 14 | CASTDRVADYGYTF
TRBJ2-2 | TRBV5-1 | 15 | CASSLETGPTGELFF
TRBJ1-2 | TRBV7-2 | 13 | CASSLGLQGGYTF
TRBJ2-2 | TRBV5-1 | 16 | CASSLATTANTGELFF
TRBJ1-2 | TRBV18 | 12 | CASSTGTSVGTF
TRBJ2-2 | TRBV5-1 | 15 | CASSLAQGTSGELFF
TRBJ2-7 | TRBV7-2 | 15 | CASSEGGTSVYEQYF
TRBJ1-5 | TRBV28 | 14 | CASSDGHTNQPQHF
TRBJ2-3 | TRBV7-3 | 13 | CASSSGNVDTQYF
TRBJ1-5 | TRBV19 | 13 | CASSPGPYQPQHF
TRBJ2-2 | TRBV28 | 16 | CASSLPGTGITGELFF
TRBJ2-2 | TRBV11-3 | 12 | CASSTRFGELFF
TRBJ2-7 | TRBV27 | 17 | CASSTSTIGGGTYEQYF
TRBJ1-2 | TRBV4-2 | 13 | CASGYDQGGGYTF
TRBJ2-7 | TRBV5-1 | 14 | CASSNIQGAYEQYF
TRBJ1-1 | TRBV14 | 15 | CASSRLGTKNTEAFF
TRBJ2-3 | TRBV29-1 | 15 | CSVEPMRGSTDTQYF
TRBJ2-7 | TRBV2 | 14 | CASNLGLALYEQYF
TRBJ1-5 | TRBV7-2 | 13 | CASGPSGNQPQHF
TRBJ2-1 | TRBV18 | 15 | CASSPLAGLGNEQFF
TRBJ2-1 | TRBV29-1 | 13 | CSVRSLLVHEQFF
TRBJ2-7 | TRBV19 | 16 | CASSIGWRAERNEQYF
TRBJ2-5 | TRBV4-1 | 15 | CASSQHGTGQETQYF
TRBJ2-3 | TRBV7-2 | 15 | CASSLSGSEGRTQYF
TRBJ2-1 | TRBV30 | 20 | CAWRPKRLRRQESSYNEQFF
TRBJ1-3 | TRBV29-1 | 15 | CSATPQGATGNTIYF
TRBJ2-2 | TRBV19 | 16 | CASRSGRAGVTGELFF
TRBJ2-7 | TRBV27 | 15 | CASSLARAVPSEQYF
TRBJ2-1 | TRBV20-1 | 11 | CSANANNEQFF
TRBJ2-5 | TRBV7-3 | 14 | CASSLDAGQETQYF
TRBJ1-4 | TRBV19 | 15 | CASSTRVLAGEKLFF
TRBJ1-2 | TRBV27 | 14 | CASSFGDRASGYTF
TRBJ2-7 | TRBV11-1 | 15 | CASSAERGRSSKQYF
TRBJ2-3 | TRBV6-6 | 15 | CASSYSAGGTDTQYF
TRBJ1-1 | TRBV5-6 | 17 | CASSSLGDDYMNTEAFF
TRBJ1-2 | TRBV2 | 13 | CASSETGIGGYTF
TRBJ2-1 | TRBV2 | 13 | CASKGLAANEQFF
TRBJ1-1 | TRBV6-5 | 14 | CASSREQGGTEAFF
TRBJ1-5 | TRBV2 | 15 | CASSEGFRGNQPQHF